This T cell receptor beta chain originates from a study of technical replicates of blood from several donors. Libraries were prepared by immunoSEQ multiplex PCR; TCRdb keeps only in-frame clonotypes and omits some of them. Of tens of thousands of clones in the sample, 75% to 95% were seen once. Germline V gene lookup returns CDR1 MNHEY and CDR2 SMNVEV (reference sequence). Unmatched junction bases numbered 7, after V lost 4 bases and J lost 5 bases. The CDR3 length is 14 residues. A few counts support this clone. V and J are TRBV27 and TRBJ2-7, with 8 nucleotides matching TRBD1. This receptor was taken from a human donor in good health. The sequenced sample consisted of T cells isolated from PBMCs. In nucleotides, the CDR3 is TGTGCCAGCAGTTGGACAGGGAAATTTAACGAGCAGTACTTC. Translating it yields CASSWTGKFNEQYF.